A single T cell receptor beta chain is shown here with its context. Antigen specificity is unknown. At one boundary the junction diverges from the germline segment, which might be a read error. A sample-barcoded 5' primer and a J-beta primer mix were used in a second PCR of roughly 6 to 11 cycles. TCRdb re-derived calls from the 5' RACE reads in MiXCR, one entry per CDR3 protein. This repertoire shows around 1.1 million distinct CDR3 sequences, 35% to 40% found once; its top ten account for about an eighth. The CDR3 has 14 residues. From germline, CDR1 is KGHDR and CDR2 SFDVKD. This sample was included in a study of blood T cells in healthy people across ages. The study's findings and limits: PBMCs left unsorted prevented a conclusive naive versus antigen-experienced comparison.

The chain uses TRBV24-1 and TRBJ1-5; D not resolved. Input material: blood. The TCR originated in a man between 18 and 35 years old in good health. DNA for the CDR3: TGTGCCACCAGTGATCCTAGCGGCAATCGGCCCCAGCATTTT. This gives the protein CATSDPSGNRPQHF.